This T cell receptor beta chain was profiled in a study of CD4 T cells in relation to SARS-CoV-2 and coronaviruses. Study summary: The restricting HLA molecule for shared crossreactive spike epitopes was mapped.

Trimming took off 1 base at V and 1 base at J, with 7 bases between the two ends. Germline V CDR1 and CDR2: SNHLY, FYNNEI. This CDR3 comprises 14 residues. The unexposed donors gave CD4+ T cells in about 2011-2018, prior to COVID-19. Uncultured naive and memory CD4+ T cells supplied DNA for deep TCR-beta sequencing. Assay used: immunoSEQ multiplex PCR; TCRdb lists only in-frame clones, some missing. The sample shows 55,000 to 70,000 clones, 93% of them seen only once. The sequence was collected from a human donor in good health. Sequencing used naive CD4+ T cells from PBMCs. Subset of the sample: naive CD4+ T cells isolated by negative enrichment. The chain recombines TRBV2 with TRBJ1-1; D is uncertain. In nucleotides, the CDR3 is TGTGCCAGCAGTGAAGGCACTCAGAACACTGAAGCTTTCTTT. Protein product: CASSEGTQNTEAFF.